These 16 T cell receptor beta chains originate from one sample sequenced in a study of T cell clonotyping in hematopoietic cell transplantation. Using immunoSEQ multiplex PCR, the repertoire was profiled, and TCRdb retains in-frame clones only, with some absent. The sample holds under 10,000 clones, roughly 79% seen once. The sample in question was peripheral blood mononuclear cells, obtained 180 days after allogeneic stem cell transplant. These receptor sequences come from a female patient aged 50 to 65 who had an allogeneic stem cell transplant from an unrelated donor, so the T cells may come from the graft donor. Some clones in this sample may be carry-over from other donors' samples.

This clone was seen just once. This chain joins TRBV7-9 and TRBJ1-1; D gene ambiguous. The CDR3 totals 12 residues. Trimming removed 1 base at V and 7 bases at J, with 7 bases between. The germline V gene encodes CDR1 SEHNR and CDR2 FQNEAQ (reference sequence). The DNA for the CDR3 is TGTGCCAGCAGCTTAGGCGTTGGTGAAGCTTTCTTT. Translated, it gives CASSLGVGEAFF.

The chain's CDR3 is CASSSPGQQYEQYF. The CDR3, as DNA: TGTGCCAGCAGCTCACCGGGACAGCAATACGAGCAGTACTTC. V gene TRBV7-9 combines with J gene TRBJ2-7; TRBD1 agrees at 7 bases. CDR3 length equals 14 residues. Germline assignment: CDR1 SEHNR and CDR2 FQNEAQ (reference sequence). J was trimmed by 4 bases and V by 4 bases; bases with no gene match: 7.

The CDR3 reads CASSLGWVVRRNTEAFF. CDR3 sequence (DNA): TGTGCCAGCAGCTTGGGATGGGTTGTACGGAGAAACACTGAAGCTTTCTTT. The rearrangement joins TRBV5-6 to TRBJ1-1, with D unresolved. The germline CDR1 and CDR2 sequences are SGHDT and YYEEEE. This CDR3 contains 17 residues. Trimming pared 0 bases from V and 2 bases from J, leaving 17 bases between.

CDR3 sequence reads: CASSIGRGLYTEAFF. The DNA for the CDR3 is TGTGCCAGTAGTATAGGCAGGGGGTTATACACTGAAGCTTTCTTT. The V call is TRBV19, the J call TRBJ1-1, with 7 bases aligning to TRBD1. Germline CDR1 is LNHDA and CDR2 is SQIVND (reference sequence). J lost 3 bases, V lost 1 base, and 5 bases had no gene match. This CDR3 comprises 15 residues.

In DNA, the CDR3 is TGTGCCAGCAGCAGCACAGGGGCTTTTGAAGCTTTCTTT. Amino acid sequence: CASSSTGAFEAFF. V is TRBV5-5 and J is TRBJ1-1; 7 nucleotides align to TRBD1. CDR3 size: 13 residues. V shed 4 bases, J shed 7 bases, and the junction held 7 bases outside the gene matches. The germline CDR1 and CDR2 sequences are SGHKS and YYEKEE (reference sequence).

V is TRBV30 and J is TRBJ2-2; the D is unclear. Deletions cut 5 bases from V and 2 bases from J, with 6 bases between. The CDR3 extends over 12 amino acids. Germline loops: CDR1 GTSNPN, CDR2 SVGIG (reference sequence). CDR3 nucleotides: TGTGCCTGGGACACAAACACCGGGGAGCTGTTTTTT. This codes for CAWDTNTGELFF.

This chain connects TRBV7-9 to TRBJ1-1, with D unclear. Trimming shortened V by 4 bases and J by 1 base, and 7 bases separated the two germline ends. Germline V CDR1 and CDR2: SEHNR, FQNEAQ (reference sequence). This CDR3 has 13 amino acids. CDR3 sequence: CASSSSGNTEAFF. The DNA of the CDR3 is TGTGCCAGCAGCTCCTCCGGGAACACTGAAGCTTTCTTT.

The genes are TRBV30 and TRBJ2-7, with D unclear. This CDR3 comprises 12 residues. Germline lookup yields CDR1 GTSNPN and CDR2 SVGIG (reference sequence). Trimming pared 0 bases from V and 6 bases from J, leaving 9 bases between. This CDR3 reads CAWSVVGPEQYF. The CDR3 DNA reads TGTGCCTGGAGTGTGGTGGGTCCCGAGCAGTACTTC. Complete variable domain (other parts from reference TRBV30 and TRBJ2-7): SQTIHQWPATLVQPVGSPLSLECTVEGTSNPNLYWYRQAAGRGLQLLFYSVGIGQISSEVPQNLSASRPQDRQFILSSKKLLLSDSGFYLCAWSVVGPEQYFGPGTRLTVT.

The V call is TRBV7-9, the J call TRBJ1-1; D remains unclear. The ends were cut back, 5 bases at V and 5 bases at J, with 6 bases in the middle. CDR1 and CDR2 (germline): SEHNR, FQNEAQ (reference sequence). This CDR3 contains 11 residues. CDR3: CASSLSTEAFF. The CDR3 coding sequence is TGTGCCAGCAGCCTAAGTACTGAAGCTTTCTTT. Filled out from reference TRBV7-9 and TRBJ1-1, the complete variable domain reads DTGVSQNPRHKITKRGQNVTFRCDPISEHNRLYWYRQTLGQGPEFLTYFQNEAQLEKSRLLSDRFSAERPKGSFSTLEIQRTEQGDSAMYLCASSLSTEAFFGQGTRLTVV.

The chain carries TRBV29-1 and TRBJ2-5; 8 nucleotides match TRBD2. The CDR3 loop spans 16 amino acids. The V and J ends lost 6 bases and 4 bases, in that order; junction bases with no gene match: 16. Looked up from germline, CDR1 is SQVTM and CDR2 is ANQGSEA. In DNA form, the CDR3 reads TGCAGCGTGGGTTTTCGGGGGGGCCTAGCGGGAGAGACCCAGTACTTC. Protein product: CSVGFRGGLAGETQYF.

This CDR3 is CSVEGSVTGGTDTQYF. The CDR3 region has the DNA TGCAGCGTTGAAGGCTCCGTTACAGGGGGAACAGATACGCAGTATTTT. The J gene is TRBJ2-3, the V gene TRBV29-1; 8 bases map to TRBD1. V was clipped by 1 base and J by 3 bases; unmatched bases: 9. Looked up from germline, CDR1 is SQVTM and CDR2 is ANQGSEA. The CDR3 has 16 residues.

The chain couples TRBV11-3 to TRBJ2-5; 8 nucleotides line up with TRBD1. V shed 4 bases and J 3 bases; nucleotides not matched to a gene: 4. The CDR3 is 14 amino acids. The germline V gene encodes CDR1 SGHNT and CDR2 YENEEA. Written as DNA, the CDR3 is TGTGCCAGCAGCTCGGGACAGGTGAAAGAGACCCAGTACTTC. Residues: CASSSGQVKETQYF.

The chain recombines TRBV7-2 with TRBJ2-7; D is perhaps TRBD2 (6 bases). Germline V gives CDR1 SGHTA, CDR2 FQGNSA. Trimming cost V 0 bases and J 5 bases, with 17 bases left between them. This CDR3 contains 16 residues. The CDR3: CASSLASGLVFNEQYF. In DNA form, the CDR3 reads TGTGCCAGCAGCTTAGCAAGCGGGCTGGTATTTAACGAGCAGTACTTC.

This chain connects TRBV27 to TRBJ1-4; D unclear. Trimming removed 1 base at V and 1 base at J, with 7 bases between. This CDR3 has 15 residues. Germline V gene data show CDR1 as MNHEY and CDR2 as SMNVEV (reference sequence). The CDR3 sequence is CASSLYPGTNEKLFF. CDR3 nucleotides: TGTGCCAGCAGTTTATACCCGGGAACTAATGAAAAACTGTTTTTT.

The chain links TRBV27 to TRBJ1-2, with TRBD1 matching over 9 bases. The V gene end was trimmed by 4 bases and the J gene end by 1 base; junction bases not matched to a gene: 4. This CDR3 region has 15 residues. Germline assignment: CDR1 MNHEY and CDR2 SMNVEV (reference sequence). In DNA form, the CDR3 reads TGTGCCAGCAGTTCACAGGGGGCGGGTAACTATGGCTACACCTTC. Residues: CASSSQGAGNYGYTF.

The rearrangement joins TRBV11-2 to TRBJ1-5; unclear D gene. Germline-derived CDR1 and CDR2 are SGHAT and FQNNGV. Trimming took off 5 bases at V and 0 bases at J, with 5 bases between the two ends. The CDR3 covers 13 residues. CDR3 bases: TGTGCCAGCAGCGTAAATAGCAATCAGCCCCAGCATTTT. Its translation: CASSVNSNQPQHF. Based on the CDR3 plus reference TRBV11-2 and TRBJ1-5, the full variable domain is EAGVAQSPRYKIIEKRQSVAFWCNPISGHATLYWYQQILGQGPKLLIQFQNNGVVDDSQLPKDRFSAERLKGVDSTLKIQPAKLEDSAVYLCASSVNSNQPQHFGDGTRLSIL.